The clone carrying this TCR beta chain was seen only once. The CDR3 sequence is 13 residues long. Losses at the gene ends were 8 bases for V and 7 bases for J; bases not matched to a gene: 9. Looked up from germline, CDR1 is GTSNPN and CDR2 is SVGIG (reference sequence). Random hexamers were used to reverse transcribe about 0.5 to 1 ug of RNA. Amplification of TCR beta CDR3 used immunoSEQ multiplex PCR across 54 Vbeta and 13 Jbeta. One entry per CDR3 protein, called by TCRdb with MiXCR from the immunoSEQ multiplex PCR reads. The table lists some 170,000 distinct CDR3 sequences, about 95% of them singletons. The record originates from a study of CD8 T cells in Susac syndrome. Blood CD8+ and CD4+ T cells underwent high-throughput TCR beta sequencing. The control participants were healthy donors, and these controls were matched with respect to both age and sex. Negative isolation yielded CD4+ and CD8+ T cells, and FACS enriched TEMRA cells.

The sequenced sample was CD4+ T cells from PBMCs. The chain has TRBV30 and TRBJ2-1; 9 bases are a match to TRBD2. This clonotype was sampled from a human donor in good health. CDR3: CALTSGLTNEQFF. CDR3 nucleotides: TGTGCCCTCACTAGCGGGCTTACTAATGAGCAGTTCTTC. Full variable domain (remainder filled in from reference TRBV30 and TRBJ2-1): SQTIHQWPATLVQPVGSPLSLECTVEGTSNPNLYWYRQAAGRGLQLLFYSVGIGQISSEVPQNLSASRPQDRQFILSSKKLLLSDSGFYLCALTSGLTNEQFFGPGTRLTVL.